The 5 T cell receptor beta chains reported below all come from one sample, sequenced in a study of CD8+ T cells in alopecia areata. Specified treatment: oral pan-JAK inhibitor, 5-10 mg twice daily. The sequencing template was cDNA reverse transcribed from extracted RNA. The table came from immunoSEQ multiplex PCR; TCRdb's copy has only in-frame clones and leaves some out. The top ten hold about 15% of the sample, which has about 100,000 clones, roughly three fifths seen once. The specimen comprised CD8+ T cells sorted from blood, sampled at roughly week 58, from a patient treated with tofacitinib. Receptor source: a human donor with alopecia areata.

The V and J genes are TRBV29-1 and TRBJ2-1, with 7 nucleotides matching TRBD1. In germline, CDR1 is SQVTM, CDR2 ANQGSEA. The CDR3 contains 14 residues. The V gene end was trimmed by 7 bases and the J gene end by 0 bases; junction bases not matched to a gene: 6. The CDR3 region has the DNA TGCAGCGGGGGTCGGGACAGCTCCTACAATGAGCAGTTCTTC. Translated: CSGGRDSSYNEQFF.

The rearrangement links TRBV11-2 to TRBJ2-1; D remains ambiguous. Per the germline V gene, CDR1 is SGHAT and CDR2 is FQNNGV. V was clipped by 1 base and J by 10 bases, with 11 bases between them. The CDR3 consists of 13 residues. The CDR3 nucleotides read TGTGCCAGCAGCTTAGTAACCCCTGGGGAGCAGTTCTTC. Protein product: CASSLVTPGEQFF.

The rearrangement uses TRBV7-2 and TRBJ2-3, with 9 bases that match TRBD1. Germline CDR1 SGHTA, CDR2 FQGNSA. The CDR3 is 17 amino acids. The ends lost 3 bases at V and 6 bases at J; junction bases unmatched: 13. The CDR3 DNA sequence: TGTGCCAGCAGCTTTAGCCCCGGGACAGGGTTGGGTGATACGCAGTATTTT. It yields the protein CASSFSPGTGLGDTQYF.

J is TRBJ2-7 and V is TRBV13, with 10 bases identical to TRBD2. The CDR3 is 16 amino acids. Germline assignment: CDR1 PRHDT and CDR2 FYEKMQ (reference sequence). V shed 4 bases, J shed 0 bases, and the junction held 6 bases outside the gene matches. The CDR3 DNA reads as TGTGCCAGCAGCTCGGTAGCGGGGGGAACCTCCTACGAGCAGTACTTC. Translation: CASSSVAGGTSYEQYF.

The gene calls are TRBV27 and TRBJ2-7; D gene unclear. The CDR3 is 13 residues long. V dropped 6 bases and J dropped 0 bases, with 9 bases sitting between them. The germline V gene has CDR1 MNHEY and CDR2 SMNVEV (reference sequence). Here the CDR3 DNA reads TGTGCCAGCAGCCCCGTGAGCTCCTACGAGCAGTACTTC. Protein: CASSPVSSYEQYF.